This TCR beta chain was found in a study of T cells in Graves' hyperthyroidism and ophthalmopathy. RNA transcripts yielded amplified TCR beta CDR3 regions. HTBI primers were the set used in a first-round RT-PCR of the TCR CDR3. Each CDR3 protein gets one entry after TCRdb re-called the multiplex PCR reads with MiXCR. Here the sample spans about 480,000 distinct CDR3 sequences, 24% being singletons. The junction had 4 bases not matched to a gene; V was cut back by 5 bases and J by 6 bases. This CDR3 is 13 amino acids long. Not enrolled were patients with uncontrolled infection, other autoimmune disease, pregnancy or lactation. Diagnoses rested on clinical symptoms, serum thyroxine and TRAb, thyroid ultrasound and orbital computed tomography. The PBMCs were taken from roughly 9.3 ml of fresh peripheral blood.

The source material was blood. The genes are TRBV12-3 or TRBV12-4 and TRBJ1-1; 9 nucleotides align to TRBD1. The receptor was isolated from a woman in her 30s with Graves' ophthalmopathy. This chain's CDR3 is CASSIQGASEAFF. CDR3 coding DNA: TGTGCCAGCAGTATACAGGGGGCTTCTGAAGCTTTCTTT.